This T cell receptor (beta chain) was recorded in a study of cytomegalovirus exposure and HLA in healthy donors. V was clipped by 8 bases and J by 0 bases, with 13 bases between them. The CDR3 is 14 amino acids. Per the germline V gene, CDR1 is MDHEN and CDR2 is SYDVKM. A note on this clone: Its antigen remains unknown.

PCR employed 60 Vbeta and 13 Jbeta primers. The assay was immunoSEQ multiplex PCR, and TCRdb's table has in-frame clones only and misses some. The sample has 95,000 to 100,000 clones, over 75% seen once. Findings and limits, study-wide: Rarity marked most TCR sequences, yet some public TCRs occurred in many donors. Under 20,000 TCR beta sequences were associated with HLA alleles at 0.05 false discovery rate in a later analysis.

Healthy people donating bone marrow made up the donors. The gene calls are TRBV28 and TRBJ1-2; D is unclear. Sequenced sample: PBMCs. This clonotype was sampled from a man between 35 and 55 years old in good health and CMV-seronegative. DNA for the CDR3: TGTGCCAGCGGTTCGCCGACTCCTAACTATGGCTACACCTTC. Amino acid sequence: CASGSPTPNYGYTF.